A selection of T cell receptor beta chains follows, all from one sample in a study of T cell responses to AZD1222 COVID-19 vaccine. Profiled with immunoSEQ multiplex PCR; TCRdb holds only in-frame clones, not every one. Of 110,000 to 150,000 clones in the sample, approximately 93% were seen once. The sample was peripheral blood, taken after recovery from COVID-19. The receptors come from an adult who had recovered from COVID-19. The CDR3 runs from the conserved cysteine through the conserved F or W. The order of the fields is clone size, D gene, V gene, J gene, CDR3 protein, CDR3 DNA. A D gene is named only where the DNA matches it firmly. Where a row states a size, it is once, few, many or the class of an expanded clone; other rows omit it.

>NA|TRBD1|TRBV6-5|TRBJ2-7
CASSYSGQGHYEQYF
TGTGCCAGCAGTTACTCTGGACAGGGCCACTACGAGCAGTACTTC
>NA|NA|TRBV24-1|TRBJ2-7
CATSDPGSEGSYEQYF
TGTGCCACCAGTGATCCCGGGTCAGAGGGATCCTACGAGCAGTACTTC
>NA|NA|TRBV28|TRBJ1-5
CASSLGGAQHF
TGTGCCAGCAGTTTAGGTGGGGCCCAGCATTTT
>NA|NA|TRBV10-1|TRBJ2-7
CASRETNLEQYF
TGCGCCAGCAGGGAGACAAACCTGGAGCAGTACTTC
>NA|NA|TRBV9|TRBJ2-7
CASSVEQGHEQYF
TGTGCCAGCAGCGTAGAACAGGGCCACGAGCAGTACTTC
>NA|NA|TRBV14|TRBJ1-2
CASSQEGLGNYGYTF
TGTGCCAGCAGCCAAGAAGGTCTAGGCAACTATGGCTACACCTTC
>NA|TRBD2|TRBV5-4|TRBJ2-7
CASSLGGLAGVSEQYF
TGTGCCAGCAGCTTGGGCGGACTAGCGGGAGTATCCGAGCAGTACTTC
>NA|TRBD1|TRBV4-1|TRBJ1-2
CASSHVTQGAVGNGYTF
TGCGCCAGCAGCCACGTCACCCAGGGGGCAGTTGGGAATGGCTACACCTTC
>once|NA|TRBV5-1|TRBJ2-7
CASSVMVGGEQYF
TGCGCCAGCTCTGTAATGGTGGGTGGAGAGCAGTACTTC
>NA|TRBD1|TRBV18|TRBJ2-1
CASSEGQGAYNEQFF
TGTGCCAGCTCCGAGGGACAGGGCGCCTACAATGAGCAGTTCTTC
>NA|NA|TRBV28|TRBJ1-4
CASRDPREGSEKLFF
TGTGCCAGCAGAGATCCGAGGGAGGGAAGTGAAAAACTGTTTTTT
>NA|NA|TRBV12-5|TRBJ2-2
CASGLGRSDSNTGELFF
TGTGCTAGTGGTTTGGGAAGGTCAGACTCGAACACCGGGGAGCTGTTTTTT